Detailed here is one T cell receptor (beta chain). Germline V lookup: CDR1 LGHNA, CDR2 YNFKEQ. This CDR3 region has 17 residues. After removal of 0 bases from V and 1 base from J, the junction contained 7 bases not matched to a gene. Vbeta (60) and Jbeta (13) primers were used in the PCR. TCRdb's table, derived via immunoSEQ multiplex PCR, lists solely in-frame clones and lacks some. The sample lists 150,000 to 200,000 clones; roughly 79% were seen once. The data originate from a study of cytomegalovirus exposure and HLA in healthy donors. The chain links TRBV4-2 to TRBJ2-7; 9 bases line up with TRBD2. The sample taken for sequencing was PBMCs. This clonotype was obtained from a man aged 25-45 years in good health and CMV-seronegative. CDR3 sequence reads: CASSQDWIAGVSYEQYF. The CDR3 DNA reads TGTGCCAGCAGCCAAGATTGGATAGCGGGAGTATCCTACGAGCAGTACTTC.